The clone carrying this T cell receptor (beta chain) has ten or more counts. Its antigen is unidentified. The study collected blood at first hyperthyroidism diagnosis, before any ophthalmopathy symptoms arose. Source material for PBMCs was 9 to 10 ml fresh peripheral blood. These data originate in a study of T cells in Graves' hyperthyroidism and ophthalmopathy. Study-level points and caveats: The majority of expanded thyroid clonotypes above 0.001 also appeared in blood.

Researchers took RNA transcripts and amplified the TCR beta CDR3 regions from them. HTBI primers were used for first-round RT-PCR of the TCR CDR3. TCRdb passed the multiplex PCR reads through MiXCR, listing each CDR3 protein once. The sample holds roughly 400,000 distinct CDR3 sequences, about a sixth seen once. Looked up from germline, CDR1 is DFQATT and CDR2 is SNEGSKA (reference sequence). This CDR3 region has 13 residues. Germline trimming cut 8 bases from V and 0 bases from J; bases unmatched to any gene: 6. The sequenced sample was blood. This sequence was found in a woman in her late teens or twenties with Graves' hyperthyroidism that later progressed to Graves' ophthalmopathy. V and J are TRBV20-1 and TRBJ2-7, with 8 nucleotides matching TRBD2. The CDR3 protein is CSLLAASSYEQYF. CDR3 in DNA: TGCAGTTTACTAGCGGCGAGCTCCTACGAGCAGTACTTC.